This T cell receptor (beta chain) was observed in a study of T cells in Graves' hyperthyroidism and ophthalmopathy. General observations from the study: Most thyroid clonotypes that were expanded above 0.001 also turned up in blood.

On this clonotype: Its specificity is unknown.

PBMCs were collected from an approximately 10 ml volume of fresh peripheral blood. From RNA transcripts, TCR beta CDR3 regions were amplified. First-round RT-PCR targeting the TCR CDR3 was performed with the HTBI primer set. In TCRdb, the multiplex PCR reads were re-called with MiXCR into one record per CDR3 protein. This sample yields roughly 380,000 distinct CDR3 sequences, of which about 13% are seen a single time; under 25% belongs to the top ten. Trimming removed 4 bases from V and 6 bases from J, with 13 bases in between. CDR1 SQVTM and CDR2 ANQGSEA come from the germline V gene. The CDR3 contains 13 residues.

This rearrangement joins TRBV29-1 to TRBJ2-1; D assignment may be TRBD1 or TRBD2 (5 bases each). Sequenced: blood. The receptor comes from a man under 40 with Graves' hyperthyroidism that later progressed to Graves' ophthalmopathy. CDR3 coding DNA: TGCAGCGTTGGAGGGACGCCGAGCAATGAGCAGTTCTTC. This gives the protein CSVGGTPSNEQFF.